The T cell receptor beta chain described here comes from a study of cytomegalovirus exposure and HLA in healthy donors. At the level of the study: In a previous analysis, 110 million or so unique TCR beta sequences were found from about 179 million T cells.

With 60 Vbeta and 13 Jbeta primers, the PCR was carried out. Clones were read by immunoSEQ multiplex PCR, and TCRdb kept only the in-frame ones, dropping some. The sample records roughly 200,000 clones, 81% being singletons. From germline, CDR1 is SSHAT and CDR2 FNYEAQ (reference sequence). With V trimmed by 1 base and J by 7 bases, 7 bases remained unmatched. CDR3 size: 15 residues. Sequencing used PBMCs. This receptor was taken from a man aged 40-50 years in good health and CMV-seropositive. This chain connects TRBV7-7 to TRBJ2-7; 10 bases agree with TRBD2. CDR3 nucleotides: TGTGCCAGCAGCTTAGAGCGGGAGGGCCCTAAAGAGCAGTACTTC. This gives the protein CASSLEREGPKEQYF.